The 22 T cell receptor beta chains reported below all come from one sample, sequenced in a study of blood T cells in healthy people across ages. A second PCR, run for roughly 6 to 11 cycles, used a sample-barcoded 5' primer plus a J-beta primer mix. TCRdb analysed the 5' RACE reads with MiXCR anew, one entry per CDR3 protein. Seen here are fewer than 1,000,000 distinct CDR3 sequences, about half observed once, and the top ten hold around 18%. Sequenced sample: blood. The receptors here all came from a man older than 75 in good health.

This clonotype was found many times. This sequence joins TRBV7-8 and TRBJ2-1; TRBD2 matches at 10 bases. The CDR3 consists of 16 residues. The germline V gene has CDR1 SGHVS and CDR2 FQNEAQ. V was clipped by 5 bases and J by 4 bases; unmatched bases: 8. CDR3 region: CASSEIAGGAYNEQFF. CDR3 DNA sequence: TGTGCCAGCAGCGAAATAGCGGGAGGCGCGTACAATGAGCAGTTCTTC.

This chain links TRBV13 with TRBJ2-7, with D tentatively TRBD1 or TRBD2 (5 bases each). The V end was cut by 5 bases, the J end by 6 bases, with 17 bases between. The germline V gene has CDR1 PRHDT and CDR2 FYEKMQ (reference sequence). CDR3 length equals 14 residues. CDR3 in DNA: TGTGCCAGCAGCCCGGGGCTTGTTCCTGGCGAGCAGTACTTC. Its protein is CASSPGLVPGEQYF.

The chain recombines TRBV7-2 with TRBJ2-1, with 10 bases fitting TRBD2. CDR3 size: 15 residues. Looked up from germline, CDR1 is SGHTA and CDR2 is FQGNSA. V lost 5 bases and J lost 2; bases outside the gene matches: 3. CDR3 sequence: CASSNLAGAYNEQFF. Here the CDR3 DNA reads TGTGCCAGCAGCAATCTAGCGGGAGCCTACAATGAGCAGTTCTTC.

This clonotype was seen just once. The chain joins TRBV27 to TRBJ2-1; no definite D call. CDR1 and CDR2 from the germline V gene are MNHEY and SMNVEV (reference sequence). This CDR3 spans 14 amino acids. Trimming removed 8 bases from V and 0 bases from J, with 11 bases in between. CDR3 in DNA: TGTGCCAGCTCCTCGAGGATCTCCTACAATGAGCAGTTCTTC. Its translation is CASSSRISYNEQFF.

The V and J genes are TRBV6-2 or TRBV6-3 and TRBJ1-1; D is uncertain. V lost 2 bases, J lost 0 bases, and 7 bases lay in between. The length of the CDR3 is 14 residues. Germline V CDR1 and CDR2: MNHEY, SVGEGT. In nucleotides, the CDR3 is TGTGCCAGCAGTTACCAGAGAATGAACACTGAAGCTTTCTTT. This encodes CASSYQRMNTEAFF.

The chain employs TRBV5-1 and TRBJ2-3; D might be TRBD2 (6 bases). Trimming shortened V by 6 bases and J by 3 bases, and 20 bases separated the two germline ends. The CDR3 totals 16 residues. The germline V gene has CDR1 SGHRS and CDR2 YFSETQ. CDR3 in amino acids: CASTSGVRVVTDTQYF. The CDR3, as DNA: TGCGCCAGCACTTCGGGGGTTCGCGTCGTGACAGATACGCAGTATTTT. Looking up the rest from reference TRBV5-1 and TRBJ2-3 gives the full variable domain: KAGVTQTPRYLIKTRGQQVTLSCSPISGHRSVSWYQQTPGQGLQFLFEYFSETQRNKGNFPGRFSGRQFSNSRSEMNVSTLELGDSALYLCASTSGVRVVTDTQYFGPGTRLTVL.

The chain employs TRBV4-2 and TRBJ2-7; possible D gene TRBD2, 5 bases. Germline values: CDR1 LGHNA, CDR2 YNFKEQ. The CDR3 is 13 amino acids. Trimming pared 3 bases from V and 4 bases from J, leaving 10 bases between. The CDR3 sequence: CASSQRTGYEQYF. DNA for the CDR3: TGTGCCAGCAGCCAGAGAACGGGGTACGAGCAGTACTTC.

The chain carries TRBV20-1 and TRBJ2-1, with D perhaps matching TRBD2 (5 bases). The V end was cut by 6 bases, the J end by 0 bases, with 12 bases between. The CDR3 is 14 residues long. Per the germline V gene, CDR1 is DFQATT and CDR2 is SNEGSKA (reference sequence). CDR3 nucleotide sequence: TGCAGTGCGCCCGGACTGATCTCCTACAATGAGCAGTTCTTC. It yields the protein CSAPGLISYNEQFF.

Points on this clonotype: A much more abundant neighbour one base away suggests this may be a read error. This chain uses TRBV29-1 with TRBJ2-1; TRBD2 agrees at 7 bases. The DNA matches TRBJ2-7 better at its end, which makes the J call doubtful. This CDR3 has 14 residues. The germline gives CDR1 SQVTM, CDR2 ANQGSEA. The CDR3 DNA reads TGCAGCGTTTCTAGCGGAAGCTCCTACAATGAGCAGTACTTC. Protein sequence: CSVSSGSSYNEQYF.

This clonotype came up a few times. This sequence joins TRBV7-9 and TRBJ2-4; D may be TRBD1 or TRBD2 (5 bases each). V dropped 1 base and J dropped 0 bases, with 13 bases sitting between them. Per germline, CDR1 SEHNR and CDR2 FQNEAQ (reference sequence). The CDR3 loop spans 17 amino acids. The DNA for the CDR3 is TGTGCCAGCAGCTTAGTGGGGACGGCCCTAGCCAAAAACATTCAGTACTTC. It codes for CASSLVGTALAKNIQYF.

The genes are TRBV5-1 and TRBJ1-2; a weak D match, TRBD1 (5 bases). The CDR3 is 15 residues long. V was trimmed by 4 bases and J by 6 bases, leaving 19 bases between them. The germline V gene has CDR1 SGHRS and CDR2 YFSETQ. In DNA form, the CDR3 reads TGCGCCAGCAGCCCCCCCACAACAGGACGAGATGGCTACACCTTC. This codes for CASSPPTTGRDGYTF. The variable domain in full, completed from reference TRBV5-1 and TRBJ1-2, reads KAGVTQTPRYLIKTRGQQVTLSCSPISGHRSVSWYQQTPGQGLQFLFEYFSETQRNKGNFPGRFSGRQFSNSRSEMNVSTLELGDSALYLCASSPPTTGRDGYTFGSGTRLTVV.

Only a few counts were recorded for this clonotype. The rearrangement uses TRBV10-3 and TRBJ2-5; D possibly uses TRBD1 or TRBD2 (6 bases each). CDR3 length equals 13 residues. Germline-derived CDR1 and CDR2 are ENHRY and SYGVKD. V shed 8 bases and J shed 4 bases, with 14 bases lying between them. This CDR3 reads CAIGGPRAETQYF. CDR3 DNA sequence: TGTGCCATCGGGGGGCCTCGGGCAGAGACCCAGTACTTC.

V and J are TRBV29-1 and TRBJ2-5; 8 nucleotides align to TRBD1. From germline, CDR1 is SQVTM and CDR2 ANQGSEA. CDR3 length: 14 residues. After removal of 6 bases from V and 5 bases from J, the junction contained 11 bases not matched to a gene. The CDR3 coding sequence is TGCAGCGTGGCCCCTCAGGGGGCTTATGAGACCCAGTACTTC. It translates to CSVAPQGAYETQYF.

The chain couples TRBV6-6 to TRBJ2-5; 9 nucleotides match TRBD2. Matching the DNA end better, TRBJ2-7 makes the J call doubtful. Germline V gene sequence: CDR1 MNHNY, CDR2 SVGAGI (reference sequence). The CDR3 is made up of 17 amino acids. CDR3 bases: TGTGCCAGCAGCGATCCTAGCGGGGTTTTAAGCTCCTACGAGCAGTACTTC. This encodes CASSDPSGVLSSYEQYF.

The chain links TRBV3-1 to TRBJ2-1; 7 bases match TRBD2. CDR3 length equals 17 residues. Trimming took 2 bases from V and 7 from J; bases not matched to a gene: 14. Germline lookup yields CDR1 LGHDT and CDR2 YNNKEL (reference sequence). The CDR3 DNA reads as TGTGCCAGCAGCCAAATTCTTGGGGAGGGAATAGGGAATGAGCAGTTCTTC. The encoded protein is CASSQILGEGIGNEQFF.

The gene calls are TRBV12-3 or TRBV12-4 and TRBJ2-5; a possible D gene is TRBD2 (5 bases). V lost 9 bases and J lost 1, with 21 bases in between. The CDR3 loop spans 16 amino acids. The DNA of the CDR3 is TGTGCCAGATCCCGTATGCGCCGAGGGTCCCAAGAGACCCAGTACTTC. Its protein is CARSRMRRGSQETQYF.

CDR3 sequence: CASSVDPGVAKLFF. The CDR3 DNA reads as TGTGCCAGCAGCGTAGACCCAGGGGTGGCAAAACTGTTTTTT. The J gene is TRBJ1-4, the V gene TRBV7-2; possible D gene TRBD1, 6 bases. Germline V lookup: CDR1 SGHTA, CDR2 FQGNSA. The length of the CDR3 is 14 residues. Trimming took off 5 bases at V and 10 bases at J, with 17 bases between the two ends.

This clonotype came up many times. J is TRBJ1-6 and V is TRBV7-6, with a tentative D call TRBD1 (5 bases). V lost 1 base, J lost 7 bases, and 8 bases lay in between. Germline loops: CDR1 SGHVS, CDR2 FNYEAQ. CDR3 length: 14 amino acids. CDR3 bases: TGTGCCAGCAGCTTAGGGGGGAGAAATTCACCCCTCCACTTT. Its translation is CASSLGGRNSPLHF.

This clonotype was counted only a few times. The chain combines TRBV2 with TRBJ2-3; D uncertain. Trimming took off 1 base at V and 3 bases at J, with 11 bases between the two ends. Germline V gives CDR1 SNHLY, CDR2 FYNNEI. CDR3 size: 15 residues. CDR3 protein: CASSEVPVGTDTQYF. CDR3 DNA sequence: TGTGCCAGCAGTGAAGTCCCTGTGGGGACAGATACGCAGTATTTT. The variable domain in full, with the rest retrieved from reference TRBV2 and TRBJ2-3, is EPEVTQTPSHQVTQMGQEVILRCVPISNHLYFYWYRQILGQKVEFLVSFYNNEISEKSEIFDDQFSVERPDGSNFTLKIRSTKLEDSAMYFCASSEVPVGTDTQYFGPGTRLTVL.

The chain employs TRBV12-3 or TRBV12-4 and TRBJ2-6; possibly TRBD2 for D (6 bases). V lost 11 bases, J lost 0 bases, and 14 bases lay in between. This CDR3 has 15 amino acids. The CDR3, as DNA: TGTGCCGGAGGGACGGGCTACTCTGGGGCCAACGTCCTGACTTTC. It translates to CAGGTGYSGANVLTF.

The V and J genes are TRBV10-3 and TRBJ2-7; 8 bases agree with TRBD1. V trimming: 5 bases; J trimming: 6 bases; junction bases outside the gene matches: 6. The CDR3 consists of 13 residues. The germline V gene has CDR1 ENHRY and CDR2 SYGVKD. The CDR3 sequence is CAISLQGAGEQYF. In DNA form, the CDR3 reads TGTGCCATCAGTCTTCAGGGGGCTGGCGAGCAGTACTTC.

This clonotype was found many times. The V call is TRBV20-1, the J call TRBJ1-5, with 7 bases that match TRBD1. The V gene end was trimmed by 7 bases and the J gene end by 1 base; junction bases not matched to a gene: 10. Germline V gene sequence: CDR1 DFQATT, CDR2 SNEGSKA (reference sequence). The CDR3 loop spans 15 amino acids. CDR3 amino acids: CSVRGVQGSNQPQHF. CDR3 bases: TGCAGTGTTAGGGGGGTACAGGGGAGCAATCAGCCCCAGCATTTT.